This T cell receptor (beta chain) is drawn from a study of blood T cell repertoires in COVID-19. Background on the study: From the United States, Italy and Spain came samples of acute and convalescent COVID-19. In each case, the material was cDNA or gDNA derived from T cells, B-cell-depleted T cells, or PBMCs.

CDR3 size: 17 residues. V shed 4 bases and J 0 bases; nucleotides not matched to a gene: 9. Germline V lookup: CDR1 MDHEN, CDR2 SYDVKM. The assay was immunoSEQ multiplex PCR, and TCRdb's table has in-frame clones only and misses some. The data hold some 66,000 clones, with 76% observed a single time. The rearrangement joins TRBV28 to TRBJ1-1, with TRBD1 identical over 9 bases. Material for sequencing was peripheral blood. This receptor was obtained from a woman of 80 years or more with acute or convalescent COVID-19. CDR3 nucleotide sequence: TGTGCCAGCAGTTCCGCTGGGACAGGGCGGATGAACACTGAAGCTTTCTTT. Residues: CASSSAGTGRMNTEAFF.